This TCR beta chain was captured in a study of blood T cell repertoires in COVID-19. Across the whole study: Material from acute and convalescent COVID-19 was sourced from the United States, Italy and Spain.

All enrollees were roughly 18 to 95 years old and from fewer than 30 US areas. The repertoire was sequenced with immunoSEQ multiplex PCR; TCRdb's copy has only in-frame clones and lacks some. In the table there are about 300,000 clones, roughly nine tenths of which are singletons. This CDR3 comprises 16 residues. Trimming took off 1 base at V and 0 bases at J, with 10 bases between the two ends. Germline CDR1 is LGHDT and CDR2 is YNNKEL (reference sequence). This clone was seen a few times. This chain connects TRBV3-1 (or the pseudogene TRBV3-2) to TRBJ2-1; D gene uncertain. This clonotype was obtained from a woman in her forties or fifties who had been exposed to COVID-19. The specimen sequenced was PBMCs or T cells enriched from blood (not recorded which). For the CDR3, the DNA is TGTGCCAGCAGCCAAGGCCGTCCTAACTCCTACAATGAGCAGTTCTTC. Translation gives CASSQGRPNSYNEQFF.